This section outlines one T cell receptor beta chain sequence together with its context. Original processing methods: Amplification of reference gene primers provided the estimated nucleated cell counts. Libraries were prepared by immunoSEQ multiplex PCR; TCRdb keeps only in-frame clonotypes and omits some of them. V and J calls and clone size are copied from that table; D and trimming were computed from the DNA. The sample includes just under 150,000 clones, approximately 86% of them seen just once. Trimming at V came to 3 bases and at J to 4 bases, leaving 6 bases not matched to a gene. This CDR3 has 17 residues. The germline V gene has CDR1 KGHSH and CDR2 LQKENI. This sample was included in a study of blood T cell repertoires in COVID-19. On the study more broadly: The United States, Italy and Spain provided the acute and convalescent COVID-19 samples. The analysed material was cDNA or gDNA that came from T cells, B-cell-depleted T cells, or PBMCs.

The sequenced sample consisted of peripheral blood. The receptor was isolated from a woman in her forties or fifties with acute or convalescent COVID-19. The J gene is TRBJ2-2, the V gene TRBV18; 12 positions agree with TRBD1. The chain's CDR3 is CASSPRDRGLRTGELFF. CDR3 DNA: TGTGCCAGCTCACCTCGGGACAGGGGGCTTCGCACCGGGGAGCTGTTTTTT.